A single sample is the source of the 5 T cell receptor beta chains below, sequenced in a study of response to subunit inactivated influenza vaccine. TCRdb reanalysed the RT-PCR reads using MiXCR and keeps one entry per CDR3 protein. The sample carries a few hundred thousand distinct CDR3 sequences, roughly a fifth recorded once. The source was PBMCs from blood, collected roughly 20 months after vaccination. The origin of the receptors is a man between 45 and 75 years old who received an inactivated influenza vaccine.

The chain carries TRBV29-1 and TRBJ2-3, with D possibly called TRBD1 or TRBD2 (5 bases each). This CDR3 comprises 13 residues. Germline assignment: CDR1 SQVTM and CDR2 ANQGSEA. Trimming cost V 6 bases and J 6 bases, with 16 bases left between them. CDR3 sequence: CSVPRGEVDTQYF. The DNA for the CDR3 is TGCAGCGTACCTAGAGGGGAAGTTGATACGCAGTATTTT.

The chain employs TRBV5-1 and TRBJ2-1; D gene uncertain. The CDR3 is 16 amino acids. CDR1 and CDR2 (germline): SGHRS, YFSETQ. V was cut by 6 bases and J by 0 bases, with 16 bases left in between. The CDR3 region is CASNIGSLSSYNEQFF. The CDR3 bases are TGCGCCAGCAATATTGGAAGTCTGAGCTCCTACAATGAGCAGTTCTTC.

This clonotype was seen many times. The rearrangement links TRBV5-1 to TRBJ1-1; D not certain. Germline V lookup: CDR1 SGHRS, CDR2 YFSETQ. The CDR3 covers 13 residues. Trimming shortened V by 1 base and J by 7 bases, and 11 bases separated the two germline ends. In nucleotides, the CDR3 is TGCGCCAGCAGCTTGTTTCGGGTGGATGAAGCTTTCTTT. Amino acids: CASSLFRVDEAFF.

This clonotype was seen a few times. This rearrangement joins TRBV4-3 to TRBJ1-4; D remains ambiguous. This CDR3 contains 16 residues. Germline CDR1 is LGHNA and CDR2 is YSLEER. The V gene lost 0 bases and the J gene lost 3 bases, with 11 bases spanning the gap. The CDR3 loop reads CASSQDSAAANEKLFF. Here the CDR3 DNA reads TGCGCCAGCAGCCAAGATTCGGCAGCCGCTAATGAAAAACTGTTTTTT.

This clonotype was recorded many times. Here the CDR3 DNA reads TGCGCCAGCAGCTTGGCCGGTGCAGGACATGGCTACACCTTC. Translated, it gives CASSLAGAGHGYTF. The rearrangement joins TRBV5-1 to TRBJ1-2; D not resolved. The V end lost 0 bases, the J end lost 6 bases, and 12 bases lay between the germline ends. From germline, CDR1 is SGHRS and CDR2 YFSETQ. The CDR3 extends over 14 amino acids.